The clone carrying this T cell receptor beta chain was observed a few times. The data stem from a study of blood T cells in healthy people across ages. The CDR3 spans 14 residues. The V gene's germline CDR1 is SNHLY and CDR2 FYNNEI. Alongside a J-beta primer mix, a sample-barcoded 5' primer served in a second PCR lasting about 7 to 11 cycles. Each CDR3 protein gets one entry after TCRdb re-called the 5' RACE reads with MiXCR. The sample records more than 450,000 distinct CDR3 sequences, approximately 26% being singletons. This sample also belongs to another study, concerning T cells of mothers and their children.

Sequencing input: blood. J is TRBJ2-1 and V is TRBV2; D assignment may be TRBD1 or TRBD2 (5 bases each). The end of the DNA aligns better with TRBJ2-5, so the J call may be wrong. The source of this sequence is a boy aged 2-9 years in good health. For the CDR3, the DNA is TGTGCCAGCACCCAGGATGGGGGTGGAGAGACCCAGTACTTC. Amino acid sequence: CASTQDGGGETQYF.